What follows are 22 T cell receptor beta chains derived from one specimen sequenced in a study of T cell repertoires in cytomegalovirus infection. TCRdb re-analysed the reads in MiXCR, keeping a single row per CDR3 protein. This table has fewer than 300,000 distinct CDR3 sequences, about 25% appearing once. The sequenced sample was PBMCs. The receptors were gathered from a human donor in good health (CMV status not recorded). Some clones in this sample may be carry-over from other donors' samples.

In its sample, this clonotype was seen a few times. The chain links TRBV29-1 to TRBJ2-2, with a tentative D call TRBD1 (5 bases). The ends were cut back, 4 bases at V and 1 base at J, with 7 bases in the middle. The CDR3 runs 13 residues. Germline V gene lookup returns CDR1 SQVTM and CDR2 ANQGSEA. The CDR3 DNA sequence: TGCAGCGTTGCAGGGCAGAACACCGGGGAGCTGTTTTTT. This gives the protein CSVAGQNTGELFF.

This clonotype turned up a few times. The rearrangement joins TRBV5-4 to TRBJ1-2; 7 bases map to TRBD1. V lost 1 base to trimming and J lost 8 bases; unmatched junction nucleotides: 11. CDR1 is SGHNT and CDR2 is YYREEE in the germline V gene (reference sequence). CDR3 length: 15 amino acids. CDR3 coding DNA: TGTGCCAGCAGCTTGACCGACAGGGACAGAGGAGGCTACACCTTC. Translating gives CASSLTDRDRGGYTF.

This chain joins TRBV9 and TRBJ2-2; 8 bases fit TRBD1. V dropped 0 bases and J dropped 4; count of bases not matched to a gene: 2. The germline CDR1 and CDR2 sequences are SGDLS and YYNGEE. The CDR3 loop spans 15 amino acids. The CDR3: CASSVATGGTGELFF. CDR3 coding DNA: TGTGCCAGCAGCGTAGCTACAGGGGGCACCGGGGAGCTGTTTTTT.

The chain carries TRBV28 and TRBJ2-1, with D perhaps assigned TRBD1 or TRBD2 (5 bases each). Germline-derived CDR1 and CDR2 are MDHEN and SYDVKM. Deletions cut 6 bases from V and 8 bases from J, with 20 bases between. The length of the CDR3 is 15 residues. CDR3 protein: CASSLRRGSFDEQFF. DNA of the CDR3: TGTGCCAGCAGCCTGCGCCGGGGCAGCTTTGATGAGCAGTTCTTC.

The genes are TRBV18 and TRBJ2-3, with TRBD1 identical over 8 bases. In germline, CDR1 is KGHSH, CDR2 LQKENI. This CDR3 is 13 amino acids long. Trimming removed 8 bases from V and 5 bases from J; junction bases left unmatched: 6. Written as DNA, the CDR3 is TGTGCCAGCCCCGACAGGGGCGGAGATACGCAGTATTTT. It specifies CASPDRGGDTQYF.

The chain uses TRBV12-3 or TRBV12-4 and TRBJ2-1, with 9 bases that match TRBD1. CDR3 length: 15 amino acids. V dropped 7 bases and J dropped 9; count of bases not matched to a gene: 13. The CDR3 here is CASTPSGTGSGEQFF. The CDR3 coding sequence is TGTGCCAGCACCCCGTCGGGGACAGGGAGCGGTGAGCAGTTCTTC.

This clonotype was seen at least ten times. The chain links TRBV7-2 to TRBJ2-3; the D gene is possibly TRBD2 (6 bases). Looked up from germline, CDR1 is SGHTA and CDR2 is FQGNSA. Trimming removed 1 base at V and 5 bases at J, with 13 bases between. The CDR3 covers 15 residues. CDR3 in amino acids: CASSLVGGEGDTQYF. The DNA of the CDR3 is TGTGCCAGCAGCTTAGTAGGAGGGGAAGGAGATACGCAGTATTTT.

The CDR3 spells CASSPQGNNQPQHF. The DNA for the CDR3 is TGTGCCAGCAGCCCACAGGGAAACAATCAGCCCCAGCATTTT. This chain connects TRBV7-2 to TRBJ1-5; D perhaps matches TRBD1 (6 bases). CDR3 length: 14 amino acids. Trimming pared 5 bases from V and 3 bases from J, leaving 11 bases between. CDR1 is SGHTA and CDR2 is FQGNSA in the germline V gene.

The chain couples TRBV7-9 to TRBJ2-1; D possibly corresponds to TRBD2 (6 bases). The CDR3 is 17 residues long. Per germline, CDR1 SEHNR and CDR2 FQNEAQ (reference sequence). The V end was cut by 2 bases, the J end by 1 base, with 15 bases between. The CDR3: CASSLLGLAVSYNEQFF. Written as DNA, the CDR3 is TGTGCCAGCAGCTTATTGGGATTAGCGGTTTCCTACAATGAGCAGTTCTTC.

The table lists this clonotype with a few counts. V gene TRBV12-3 or TRBV12-4 combines with J gene TRBJ2-7; the match to TRBD1 covers 7 bases. Germline trimming cut 6 bases from V and 2 bases from J; bases unmatched to any gene: 4. This CDR3 region has 13 residues. CDR3 residues: CASRSGTAYEQYF. For the CDR3, the DNA is TGTGCCAGCAGGTCCGGGACAGCCTACGAGCAGTACTTC.

In this sample, this clonotype turned up many times. The chain employs TRBV7-2 and TRBJ2-3; D tentatively reads TRBD1 or TRBD2 (6 bases each). CDR1 and CDR2 (germline): SGHTA, FQGNSA. Trimming shortened V by 5 bases and J by 1 base, and 13 bases separated the two germline ends. This CDR3 is built from 15 residues. CDR3 region: CASSLRGAGTDTQYF. Here the CDR3 DNA reads TGTGCCAGCAGCCTTAGGGGGGCGGGCACAGATACGCAGTATTTT.

This clonotype was seen a few times. The V call is TRBV28, the J call TRBJ1-2; D is unclear. V shed 3 bases and J shed 6 bases, with 5 bases lying between them. This CDR3 has 11 amino acids. CDR1 MDHEN and CDR2 SYDVKM come from the germline V gene. CDR3 DNA: TGTGCCAGCAGTTTGAGAGATGGCTACACCTTC. As protein: CASSLRDGYTF.

This clonotype was counted only a few times. The chain has TRBV11-2 and TRBJ2-7, with D possibly TRBD2 on 6 matching bases. The V gene lost 5 bases and the J gene lost 3 bases, with 17 bases spanning the gap. This CDR3 is 15 amino acids long. The germline CDR1 and CDR2 sequences are SGHAT and FQNNGV. This chain's CDR3 is CASSRLQGGGYEQYF. Here the CDR3 DNA reads TGTGCCAGCAGCCGATTGCAGGGAGGAGGCTACGAGCAGTACTTC.

The chain couples TRBV11-2 to TRBJ2-7, with TRBD1 as a possible D gene (5 bases). This CDR3 has 15 residues. Between the trimmed V and J ends, which lost 7 bases and 4 bases, there was a span of 20 bases. From germline, CDR1 is SGHAT and CDR2 FQNNGV. The DNA of the CDR3 is TGTGCCAGCACACCAATACTGCAGGGCGGATACGAGCAGTACTTC. Its translation is CASTPILQGGYEQYF.

This clonotype has a handful of counts. Here the CDR3 DNA reads TGTGTCGCGGGAGGAGGGTACACTGAAGCTTTCTTT. Protein: CVAGGGYTEAFF. The chain links TRBV28 to TRBJ1-1; D call uncertain. The length of the CDR3 is 12 residues. The germline V gene encodes CDR1 MDHEN and CDR2 SYDVKM.

The CDR3 here is CASSYQAGTPDTQYF. In nucleotides, the CDR3 is TGTGCCAGCAGTTACCAAGCCGGGACCCCAGATACGCAGTATTTT. The V gene is TRBV6-6, the J gene TRBJ2-3; D could derive from TRBD1 or TRBD2 (5 bases each). Germline lookup yields CDR1 MNHNY and CDR2 SVGAGI (reference sequence). Between the trimmed V and J ends, which lost 2 bases and 4 bases, there was a span of 13 bases. The length of the CDR3 is 15 residues.

This clonotype was seen ten or more times. This sequence joins TRBV7-2 and TRBJ2-3; D is uncertain. This CDR3 has 14 amino acids. The V end lost 5 bases, the J end lost 5 bases, and 14 bases lay between the germline ends. Germline CDR1 reads SGHTA; CDR2 reads FQGNSA. CDR3 bases: TGTGCCAGCAGCCTAGATTCTAGAATAGATACGCAGTATTTT. Translated, it gives CASSLDSRIDTQYF. Combining the CDR3 with reference TRBV7-2 and TRBJ2-3 gives the whole variable domain GAGVSQSPSNKVTEKGKDVELRCDPISGHTALYWYRQSLGQGLEFLIYFQGNSAPDKSGLPSDRFSAERTGGSVSTLTIQRTQQEDSAVYLCASSLDSRIDTQYFGPGTRLTVL.

The V gene is TRBV20-1, the J gene TRBJ2-7; TRBD2 agrees at 10 bases. CDR1 and CDR2 (germline): DFQATT, SNEGSKA (reference sequence). The length of the CDR3 is 16 residues. V lost 2 bases to trimming and J lost 5 bases; unmatched junction nucleotides: 12. CDR3 in amino acids: CSARWLAGVKGHEQYF. CDR3 nucleotides: TGCAGTGCTAGATGGCTAGCGGGAGTTAAAGGCCACGAGCAGTACTTC.

As DNA, the CDR3 is TGTGCCAGCAGCTTAGGCGGTCCCCTCGCAGATACGCAGTATTTT. Amino acid sequence: CASSLGGPLADTQYF. V usage is TRBV7-2 and J usage is TRBJ2-3; D gene unclear. The germline gives CDR1 SGHTA, CDR2 FQGNSA. The CDR3 sequence is 15 residues long. Trimming removed 1 base from V and 4 bases from J, with 12 bases in between.

J is TRBJ2-7 and V is TRBV5-4, with a tentative D call TRBD1 (5 bases). Trimming removed 4 bases from V and 2 bases from J, with 16 bases in between. This CDR3 contains 15 residues. Germline CDR1 is SGHNT and CDR2 is YYREEE (reference sequence). The CDR3 DNA reads TGTGCCAGCAGCCAGGCCCGCCTGACAGCCTACGAGCAGTACTTC. This encodes CASSQARLTAYEQYF.

This clonotype was seen ten or more times. The genes are TRBV6-2 or TRBV6-3 and TRBJ1-1; TRBD1 aligns across 7 bases. The CDR3 spans 14 residues. Germline values: CDR1 MNHEY, CDR2 SVGEGT. V lost 6 bases and J lost 0; bases outside the gene matches: 4. Here the CDR3 reads CASRPGQMNTEAFF. The CDR3 bases are TGTGCCAGCAGACCGGGACAGATGAACACTGAAGCTTTCTTT.

The rearrangement joins TRBV20-1 to TRBJ1-2; D is ambiguous. The CDR3 has 13 residues. The germline V gene has CDR1 DFQATT and CDR2 SNEGSKA (reference sequence). V lost 3 bases to trimming and J lost 4 bases, with 12 bases between them. Here the CDR3 reads CSASLGVRYGYTF. DNA for the CDR3: TGCAGTGCTAGTCTCGGGGTACGCTATGGCTACACCTTC.